A selection of T cell receptor beta chains follows, all from one sample in a study of blood T cell repertoires in COVID-19. Using immunoSEQ multiplex PCR, the repertoire was profiled, and TCRdb retains in-frame clones only, with some absent. This sample has approximately 450,000 clones, with nearly 90% found just once. Source material: PBMCs or T cells enriched from blood (not recorded which). Receptor source: a woman between 18 and 29 years old with acute COVID-19. The CDR3 runs from the conserved cysteine through the conserved F or W. D genes are given only for firm matches. Size values are once, few and many counts, or a class for expanded clones, and some rows have none.

D,J,V,size,CDR3,DNA
TRBD2,TRBJ2-2,TRBV5-8,-,CASNPYGRATTGELFF,TGTGCCAGCAATCCCTACGGGAGGGCCACCACCGGGGAGCTGTTTTTT
TRBD1,TRBJ2-5,TRBV2,-,CARGQGVETQYF,TGTGCCCGAGGACAGGGCGTCGAGACCCAGTACTTC
TRBD2,TRBJ2-7,TRBV29-1,once,CSGMGGNYEQYF,TGCAGCGGTATGGGAGGGAACTACGAGCAGTACTTC
TRBD2,TRBJ2-1,TRBV2,-,CASSWTSGINEQFF,TGTGCCAGCAGTTGGACTAGCGGGATCAATGAGCAGTTCTTC
TRBD1,TRBJ2-1,TRBV9,-,CASSGGTGGDNEQFF,TGTGCCAGCAGCGGCGGGACAGGGGGGGACAATGAGCAGTTCTTC
TRBD1,TRBJ2-7,TRBV11-3,-,CASSGDRGYEQYF,TGTGCCAGCAGCGGGGACAGGGGCTACGAGCAGTACTTC
-,TRBJ1-4,TRBV12-3/TRBV12-4,-,CASSPRENEKLFF,TGTGCCAGCAGTCCCCGAGAGAATGAAAAACTGTTTTTT
-,TRBJ1-2,TRBV2,-,CASSAGFGYTF,TGTGCCAGCAGCGCAGGGTTCGGCTACACCTTC
TRBD2,TRBJ2-7,TRBV25-1,-,CASSASGGSSYEQYF,TGTGCCAGCAGCGCGAGCGGGGGGAGCTCCTACGAGCAGTACTTC
TRBD1,TRBJ2-5,TRBV29-1,-,CSVAPEQGLGETQYF,TGCAGCGTAGCCCCCGAACAGGGGCTGGGAGAGACCCAGTACTTC
TRBD2,TRBJ2-5,TRBV29-1,-,CSIWTSGGALETQYF,TGCAGCATTTGGACTAGCGGGGGGGCCTTGGAGACCCAGTACTTC
-,TRBJ1-6,TRBV6-5,-,CASGTPQGISPLHF,TGTGCCAGCGGAACTCCACAGGGAATTTCACCCCTCCACTTT
TRBD1,TRBJ2-5,TRBV7-2,-,CASSAAGTGGQETQYF,TGTGCCAGCAGCGCCGCCGGGACAGGCGGACAAGAGACCCAGTACTTC
TRBD2,TRBJ2-3,TRBV2,-,CASSVSGRAADTQYF,TGTGCCAGCTCAGTCAGCGGGAGGGCCGCAGATACGCAGTATTTT
TRBD2,TRBJ2-3,TRBV5-1,once,CASSLASGGSNTDTQYF,TGCGCCAGCAGCTTGGCTAGCGGGGGGAGTAACACAGATACGCAGTATTTT
-,TRBJ1-1,TRBV16,-,CASSRTTMNTEAFF,TGTGCCAGCAGCCGTACTACAATGAACACTGAAGCTTTCTTT
-,TRBJ1-5,TRBV5-6,-,CASSLSRDSNQPQHF,TGTGCCAGCAGCTTGAGCCGGGATAGCAATCAGCCCCAGCATTTT
TRBD2,TRBJ2-7,TRBV19,-,CASSFTSGSYEQYF,TGTGCCAGTAGTTTTACTAGCGGCTCCTACGAGCAGTACTTC
TRBD2,TRBJ2-3,TRBV30,-,CAWSLGTSGSTDTQYF,TGTGCCTGGAGTCTAGGGACTAGCGGGAGTACAGATACGCAGTATTTT
-,TRBJ2-3,TRBV7-2,-,CASSLVGTAGVDTQYF,TGTGCCAGCAGCTTAGTCGGGACAGCGGGCGTGGATACGCAGTATTTT
TRBD1,TRBJ1-2,TRBV19,-,CASRSGTAGHYGYTF,TGTGCCAGTAGATCCGGGACAGCAGGACACTATGGCTACACCTTC
TRBD1,TRBJ1-2,TRBV5-8,-,CASSLGAGGGSNYGYTF,TGTGCCAGCAGCTTGGGTGCAGGGGGCGGTTCTAACTATGGCTACACCTTC
-,TRBJ1-1,TRBV5-5,-,CASSTIGQLNTEAFF,TGTGCCAGCAGCACCATAGGACAACTGAACACTGAAGCTTTCTTT
TRBD1,TRBJ1-2,TRBV5-6,-,CASSKGQGSNYGYTF,TGTGCCAGCAGCAAAGGACAGGGGTCCAACTATGGCTACACCTTC
TRBD1,TRBJ1-2,TRBV4-1,-,CASSQFGGQNYGYTF,TGCGCCAGCAGCCAATTTGGGGGACAGAACTATGGCTACACCTTC
-,TRBJ2-7,TRBV19,few,CASSPRSADYEQYF,TGTGCCAGTAGTCCACGGTCCGCTGACTACGAGCAGTACTTC
-,TRBJ2-1,TRBV21-1,-,CASSKVGSSSGDNNEQFF,TGTGCCAGCAGCAAAGTTGGTAGCTCTAGCGGGGATAACAATGAGCAGTTCTTC
-,TRBJ2-7,TRBV27,-,CASSPNLRSVEYF,TGTGCCAGCAGCCCAAATCTCAGGTCAGTTGAGTACTTC
TRBD2,TRBJ2-7,TRBV7-9,-,CASSWGGSYEQYF,TGTGCCAGCAGCTGGGGGGGGTCCTACGAGCAGTACTTC
-,TRBJ2-7,TRBV18,-,CASSPPTPSYEQYF,TGTGCCAGCTCACCACCCACACCCTCCTACGAGCAGTACTTC
-,TRBJ1-5,TRBV28,-,CASSQDISNQPQHF,TGTGCCAGCAGTCAAGACATTAGCAATCAGCCCCAGCATTTT
TRBD2,TRBJ2-3,TRBV4-1,-,CASSQEWGGFSQYF,TGCGCCAGCAGCCAAGAATGGGGGGGTTTTTCGCAGTATTTT
TRBD1,TRBJ2-1,TRBV5-5,once,CASSPGQGYNEQFF,TGTGCCAGCTCGCCGGGACAGGGGTACAATGAGCAGTTCTTC
-,TRBJ2-7,TRBV7-2,-,CASSARDSSYEQYF,TGTGCCAGCAGCGCGCGGGACAGCTCCTACGAGCAGTACTTC
-,TRBJ2-2,TRBV5-4,once,CASSSTSNTGELFF,TGTGCCAGCAGCTCCACATCGAACACCGGGGAGCTGTTTTTT
TRBD2,TRBJ2-7,TRBV7-8,-,CASSLGGGGYEQYF,TGTGCCAGCAGCTTAGGCGGGGGAGGGTACGAGCAGTACTTC
-,TRBJ2-5,TRBV5-1,-,CASSLGRQNLQETQYF,TGCGCCAGCAGCTTGGGGAGACAGAATCTACAAGAGACCCAGTACTTC
TRBD1,TRBJ1-2,TRBV7-8,-,CASSSGQGDYGYTF,TGTGCCAGCAGCTCCGGACAGGGCGACTATGGCTACACCTTC
TRBD1,TRBJ1-2,TRBV29-1,-,CSVVVGQGAAGYTF,TGCAGCGTTGTCGTTGGACAGGGTGCGGCGGGCTACACCTTC
-,TRBJ1-1,TRBV7-8,-,CASSSATGILNTEAFF,TGTGCCAGCAGCTCCGCGACAGGAATCTTGAACACTGAAGCTTTCTTT
TRBD2,TRBJ2-3,TRBV5-1,-,CASSLLAGRTQYF,TGCGCCAGCAGCTTGTTAGCGGGTCGGACGCAGTATTTT
-,TRBJ2-2,TRBV3-1/TRBV3-2,-,CASSLANTGELFF,TGTGCCAGCAGCCTCGCGAACACCGGGGAGCTGTTTTTT
-,TRBJ2-3,TRBV12-3/TRBV12-4,-,CASSFSLDDTQYF,TGTGCCAGCAGTTTCTCCCTAGATGATACGCAGTATTTT
-,TRBJ2-5,TRBV2,-,CASLHGVSGETQYF,TGTGCCAGCCTACACGGGGTGAGCGGGGAGACCCAGTACTTC
TRBD1,TRBJ1-4,TRBV4-1,few,CASSKDEGARGTNEKLFF,TGCGCCAGCTCTAAAGACGAGGGGGCAAGGGGCACTAATGAAAAACTGTTTTTT
TRBD2,TRBJ2-3,TRBV27,-,CASSLRGSGGKTDTQYF,TGTGCCAGCAGTCTACGAGGTAGCGGGGGGAAGACAGATACGCAGTATTTT
-,TRBJ2-1,TRBV28,-,CASRSSYNEQFF,TGTGCCAGCAGGTCGAGTTACAATGAGCAGTTCTTC
-,TRBJ1-4,TRBV28,-,CASRLGGGEKLFF,TGTGCCAGCAGACTGGGGGGGGGTGAAAAACTGTTTTTT
-,TRBJ2-5,TRBV1,-,CTSTSSGGKETQYF,TGCACCAGCACCAGTAGCGGGGGGAAAGAGACCCAGTACTTC
TRBD1,TRBJ2-7,TRBV7-6,-,CASSLGGTGNYEQYF,TGTGCCAGCAGCTTAGGGGGGACAGGGAATTACGAGCAGTACTTC
-,TRBJ2-7,TRBV3-1/TRBV3-2,-,CASSQGSGSLDEQYF,TGTGCCAGCAGCCAAGGAAGTGGTAGCCTGGACGAGCAGTACTTC
TRBD2,TRBJ2-2,TRBV2,many,CASRGGSNTGELFF,TGTGCCAGCCGGGGAGGGAGTAACACCGGGGAGCTGTTTTTT
TRBD1,TRBJ1-5,TRBV6-2/TRBV6-3,-,CASSSGQGHSNQPQHF,TGTGCCAGCAGTTCCGGACAGGGTCATAGCAATCAGCCCCAGCATTTT